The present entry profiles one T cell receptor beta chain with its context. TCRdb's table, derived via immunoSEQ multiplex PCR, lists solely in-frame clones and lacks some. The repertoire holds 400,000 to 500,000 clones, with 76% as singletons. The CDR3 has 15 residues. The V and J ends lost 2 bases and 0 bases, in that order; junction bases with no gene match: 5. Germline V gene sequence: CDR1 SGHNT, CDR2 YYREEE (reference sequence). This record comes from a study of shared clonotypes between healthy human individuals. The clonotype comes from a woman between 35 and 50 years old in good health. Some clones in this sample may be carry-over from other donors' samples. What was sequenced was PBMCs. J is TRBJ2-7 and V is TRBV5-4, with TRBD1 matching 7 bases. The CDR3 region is CASSLGTASSYEQYF. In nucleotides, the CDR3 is TGTGCCAGCAGCTTAGGGACAGCCAGCTCCTACGAGCAGTACTTC.